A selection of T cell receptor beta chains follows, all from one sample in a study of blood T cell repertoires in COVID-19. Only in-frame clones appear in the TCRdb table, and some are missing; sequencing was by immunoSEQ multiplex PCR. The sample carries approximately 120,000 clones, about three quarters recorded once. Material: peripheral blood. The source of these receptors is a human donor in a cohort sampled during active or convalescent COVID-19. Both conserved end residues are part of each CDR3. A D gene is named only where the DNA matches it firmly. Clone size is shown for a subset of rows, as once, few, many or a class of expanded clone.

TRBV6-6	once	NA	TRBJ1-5	TGTGCCAGCAAGCCCCCGGGGGGGGTTCGGAATCAGCCCCAGCATTTT	CASKPPGGVRNQPQHF
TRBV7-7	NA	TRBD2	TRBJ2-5	TGTGCCAGCAGCTTGGGCGGGGGGGTAGAGACCCAGTACTTC	CASSLGGGVETQYF
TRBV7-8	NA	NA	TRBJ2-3	TGTGCCAGCAGCCCAACGGTAGATACGCAGTATTTT	CASSPTVDTQYF
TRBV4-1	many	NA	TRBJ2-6	TGCGCCAGCAGCCAAGACAGGTCGGCCGGGGCCAACGTCCTGACTTTC	CASSQDRSAGANVLTF
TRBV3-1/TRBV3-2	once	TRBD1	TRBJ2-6	TGTGCCAGCAGCCCCCAGGGGGCTACAGGGGCCAACGTCCTGACTTTC	CASSPQGATGANVLTF
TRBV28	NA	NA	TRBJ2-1	TGTGCCAGCCGTTCCGCGGGCTACAATGAGCAGTTCTTC	CASRSAGYNEQFF
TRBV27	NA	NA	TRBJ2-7	TGTGCCAGCAGTCCTTTAGGTGGGGCTGTCTACGAGCAGTACTTC	CASSPLGGAVYEQYF
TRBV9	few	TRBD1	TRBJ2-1	TGTGCCAGCAGCGCCTCCCTGGACAGGACTGAGCAGTTCTTC	CASSASLDRTEQFF
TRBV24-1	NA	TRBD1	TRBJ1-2	TGTGCCACCCCCCGGGAGGACAGGGTCTATGGCTACACCTTC	CATPREDRVYGYTF
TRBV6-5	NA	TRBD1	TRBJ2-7	TGTGCCAGCACCCTGACAGGGAGCTCCTACGAGCAGTACTTC	CASTLTGSSYEQYF
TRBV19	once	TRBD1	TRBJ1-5	TGTGCCAGTAGTATACAGGGGGAAGGTCAGCCCCAGCATTTT	CASSIQGEGQPQHF
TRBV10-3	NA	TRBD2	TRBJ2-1	TGTGCCATTGGCTCGCATCTAGCGGTAAATTCCTACAATGAGCAGTTCTTC	CAIGSHLAVNSYNEQFF
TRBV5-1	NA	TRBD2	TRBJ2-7	TGCGCCAGCAGCAAAAGTAGCGGGAGGGCTTTCGAGCAGTACTTC	CASSKSSGRAFEQYF
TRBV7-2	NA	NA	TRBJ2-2	TGTGCCAGCAGCTCGACAGGTTTCACCGGGGAGCTGTTTTTT	CASSSTGFTGELFF
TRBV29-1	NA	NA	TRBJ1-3	TGCAGCGTTTTATATGTAAACTCTGGAAACACCATATATTTT	CSVLYVNSGNTIYF
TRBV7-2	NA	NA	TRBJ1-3	TGTGCCAGCAGTCCAGGACAGCCAGCCTCTGGAAACACCATATATTTT	CASSPGQPASGNTIYF
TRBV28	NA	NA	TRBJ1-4	TGTGCCAGCAGTCCCAATAATGAAAAACTGTTTTTT	CASSPNNEKLFF
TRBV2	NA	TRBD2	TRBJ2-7	TGTGCCAGCAACAGAGGACTAGCGGGCCAGCGCGAGCAGTACTTC	CASNRGLAGQREQYF
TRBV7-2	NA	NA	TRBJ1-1	TGTGCCAGCAGCCCCCCCCGCTTGACAGGGAACACTGAAGCTTTCTTT	CASSPPRLTGNTEAFF
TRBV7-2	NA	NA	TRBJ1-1	TGTGCCAGCAGCGCGGTTCCCAAGCGGACTGAAGCTTTCTTT	CASSAVPKRTEAFF